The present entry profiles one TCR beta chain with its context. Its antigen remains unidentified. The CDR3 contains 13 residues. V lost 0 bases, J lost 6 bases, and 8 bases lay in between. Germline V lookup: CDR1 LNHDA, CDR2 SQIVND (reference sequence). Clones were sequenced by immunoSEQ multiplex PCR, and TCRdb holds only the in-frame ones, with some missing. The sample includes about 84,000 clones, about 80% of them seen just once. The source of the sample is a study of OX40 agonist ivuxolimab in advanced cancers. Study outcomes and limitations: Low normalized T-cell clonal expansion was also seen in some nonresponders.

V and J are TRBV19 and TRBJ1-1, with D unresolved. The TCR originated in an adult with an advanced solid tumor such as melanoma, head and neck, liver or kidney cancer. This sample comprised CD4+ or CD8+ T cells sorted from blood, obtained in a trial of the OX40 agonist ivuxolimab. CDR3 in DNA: TGTGCCAGTAGTATAGACAGGACCGCTGAAGCTTTCTTT. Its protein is CASSIDRTAEAFF.